Presented here are 24 T cell receptor beta chains from one specimen sequenced in a study of blood T cell repertoires in COVID-19. Only in-frame clones appear in the TCRdb table, and some are missing; sequencing was by immunoSEQ multiplex PCR. The table includes 240,000 or so clones, 86% detected once. Sequencing used PBMCs or T cells enriched from blood (not recorded which). The origin of the receptors is a woman aged 50 to 60 who had recovered from COVID-19.

V and J are TRBV9 and TRBJ2-7; weak D call: TRBD2 (6 bases). Germline V CDR1 and CDR2: SGDLS, YYNGEE. This CDR3 region has 14 residues. The V gene lost 0 bases and the J gene lost 7 bases, with 14 bases spanning the gap. The chain's CDR3 is CASSVGLGGSEQYF. The DNA of the CDR3 is TGTGCCAGCAGCGTAGGCTTGGGAGGATCAGAGCAGTACTTC.

The chain carries TRBV19 and TRBJ2-7; 8 bases map to TRBD1. The CDR3 is 15 amino acids. Germline V gene lookup returns CDR1 LNHDA and CDR2 SQIVND (reference sequence). V was clipped by 1 base and J by 0 bases; unmatched bases: 2. The CDR3 loop is CASSIGTGSSYEQYF. CDR3 DNA: TGTGCCAGTAGTATAGGGACAGGGAGCTCCTACGAGCAGTACTTC.

This clone has a handful of counts. CDR3 region: CASSLGTYDHEQYF. CDR3 nucleotides: TGTGCCAGCAGCTTAGGGACTTACGACCACGAGCAGTACTTC. This chain connects TRBV7-8 to TRBJ2-7; TRBD2 might be the D (5 bases). CDR1 SGHVS and CDR2 FQNEAQ come from the germline V gene. Deletions cut 1 base from V and 5 bases from J, with 12 bases between. The CDR3 is 14 amino acids.

The V and J genes are TRBV6-2 or TRBV6-3 and TRBJ1-1; unclear D gene. In germline, CDR1 is MNHEY, CDR2 SVGEGT. Trimming removed 5 bases at V and 0 bases at J, with 13 bases between. This CDR3 is 15 amino acids long. CDR3 in amino acids: CASSPNGPLNTEAFF. The CDR3 nucleotides read TGTGCCAGCAGTCCAAACGGTCCTTTGAACACTGAAGCTTTCTTT.

Here the CDR3 DNA reads TGTGCCAGCAGCGTAGGCCCTTCCGGAGGCTTCTCTGGAAACACCATATATTTT. It yields the protein CASSVGPSGGFSGNTIYF. V usage is TRBV9 and J usage is TRBJ1-3; D not certain. Trimming stripped 0 bases from V and 0 bases from J, with 16 bases between. The germline CDR1 and CDR2 sequences are SGDLS and YYNGEE. CDR3 length equals 18 residues.

The rearrangement links TRBV24-1 to TRBJ2-7; TRBD1 might be the D (5 bases). This CDR3 comprises 13 residues. The ends were cut back, 6 bases at V and 1 base at J, with 9 bases in the middle. The germline V gene encodes CDR1 KGHDR and CDR2 SFDVKD. CDR3 DNA sequence: TGTGCCACCAGTAGGGGCGGATCCTACGAGCAGTACTTC. Its translation: CATSRGGSYEQYF.

The CDR3 loop reads CASSVVPRGGVGEQFF. CDR3 DNA: TGTGCCAGCAGCGTAGTGCCCCGCGGGGGGGTCGGGGAGCAGTTCTTC. The chain carries TRBV9 and TRBJ2-1; TRBD2 matches 9 bases. Per the germline V gene, CDR1 is SGDLS and CDR2 is YYNGEE. V was clipped by 0 bases and J by 10 bases; unmatched bases: 11. This CDR3 has 16 residues.

J is TRBJ2-7 and V is TRBV7-9, with D unclear. The CDR3 totals 14 residues. Trimming removed 5 bases at V and 2 bases at J, with 13 bases between. Germline assignment: CDR1 SEHNR and CDR2 FQNEAQ (reference sequence). DNA of the CDR3: TGTGCCAGCAGCGGAATACAGAGACCCTACGAGCAGTACTTC. As protein: CASSGIQRPYEQYF.

This clone was counted between two and nine times. The chain couples TRBV5-1 to TRBJ2-5; 12 bases agree with TRBD2. CDR1 SGHRS and CDR2 YFSETQ come from the germline V gene. CDR3 length: 15 residues. J lost 3 bases, V lost 0 bases, and 0 bases had no gene match. CDR3 in DNA: TGCGCCAGCAGCTTGGGGACTAGCGGGGAAGAGACCCAGTACTTC. This gives the protein CASSLGTSGEETQYF.

V and J are TRBV7-6 and TRBJ2-2; possibly TRBD1 for D (5 bases). The germline V and J ends were trimmed by 4 bases and 6 bases, with 9 bases remaining between them. In germline, CDR1 is SGHVS, CDR2 FNYEAQ. CDR3 length: 13 amino acids. The CDR3 here is CASSSKGAGELFF. For the CDR3, the DNA is TGTGCCAGCAGCTCCAAAGGGGCCGGGGAGCTGTTTTTT.

The rearrangement joins TRBV7-6 to TRBJ1-3, with D perhaps TRBD1 (6 bases). The CDR3 spans 16 residues. Germline CDR1 reads SGHVS; CDR2 reads FNYEAQ. V lost 5 bases and J lost 1, with 15 bases in between. This CDR3 reads CASSRGGGLSGNTIYF. The CDR3 DNA reads TGTGCCAGCAGCCGCGGGGGGGGGCTGTCTGGAAACACCATATATTTT.

The table lists this clone with a count of one. The chain links TRBV5-1 to TRBJ1-1; no firm D call. V was shortened by 0 bases and J by 0 bases, with 12 bases between the two germline ends. This CDR3 comprises 16 residues. Per germline, CDR1 SGHRS and CDR2 YFSETQ. This chain's CDR3 is CASSLDGFSMNTEAFF. CDR3 DNA: TGCGCCAGCAGCTTGGACGGGTTCTCCATGAACACTGAAGCTTTCTTT.

V and J are TRBV4-1 and TRBJ1-1; maybe TRBD1 (6 bases). This CDR3 has 13 residues. Per the germline V gene, CDR1 is MGHRA and CDR2 is YSYEKL. V shed 4 bases and J shed 5 bases, with 11 bases lying between them. The DNA of the CDR3 is TGCGCCAGCAGCCCAGGGGCCGGGACTGAAGCTTTCTTT. Translation gives CASSPGAGTEAFF.

This chain connects TRBV19 to TRBJ1-6; perhaps TRBD1 as D (5 bases). The V end lost 8 bases, the J end lost 3 bases, and 8 bases lay between the germline ends. Germline lookup yields CDR1 LNHDA and CDR2 SQIVND (reference sequence). The CDR3 covers 13 residues. The CDR3 spells CASAQGYNSPLHF. The CDR3, as DNA: TGTGCCAGTGCTCAGGGCTATAATTCACCCCTCCACTTT.

The V call is TRBV7-3, the J call TRBJ1-6; D not certain. V gave up 3 bases and J gave up 5 bases, with 5 bases separating them. Germline loops: CDR1 SGHTA, CDR2 FQGTGA. The CDR3 is made up of 13 amino acids. The CDR3 region is CASSFSNNSPLHF. DNA for the CDR3: TGTGCCAGCAGCTTTTCAAATAATTCACCCCTCCACTTT.

V is TRBV11-2 and J is TRBJ1-1, with a possible D match to TRBD1 (5 bases). CDR1 and CDR2 (germline): SGHAT, FQNNGV. Trimming took 1 base from V and 5 from J, leaving 11 bases between them. This CDR3 contains 14 residues. The DNA of the CDR3 is TGTGCCAGCAGCTTAGTAAGGGGCCGGACTGAAGCTTTCTTT. Residues: CASSLVRGRTEAFF.

The genes are TRBV27 and TRBJ2-7; maybe TRBD2 (5 bases). V was trimmed by 8 bases and J by 0 bases, leaving 11 bases between them. The CDR3 loop spans 13 amino acids. Germline CDR1 is MNHEY and CDR2 is SMNVEV (reference sequence). The CDR3 coding sequence is TGTGCCAGCCAGGCGGGTCCCTCCTACGAGCAGTACTTC. As protein: CASQAGPSYEQYF.

This clone came up a few times. The V gene is TRBV6-5, the J gene TRBJ2-2; D is undetermined. CDR1 is MNHEY, CDR2 SVGAGI, per germline. CDR3 length: 14 residues. The ends were cut back, 2 bases at V and 5 bases at J, with 9 bases in the middle. The CDR3 nucleotides are TGTGCCAGCAGTTACGGCGAGGAGACCGGGGAGCTGTTTTTT. Its translation is CASSYGEETGELFF.

The rearrangement joins TRBV13 to TRBJ1-1; the match to TRBD1 covers 8 bases. The V segment lost 5 bases and the J segment 5 bases; nucleotides outside the gene matches: 4. The germline V gene encodes CDR1 PRHDT and CDR2 FYEKMQ (reference sequence). The CDR3 has 13 amino acids. CDR3 DNA sequence: TGTGCCAGCAGCCGGACAGGGAGGACTGAAGCTTTCTTT. It codes for CASSRTGRTEAFF.

The chain recombines TRBV6-5 with TRBJ1-2; D is undetermined. The CDR3 spans 13 residues. V lost 3 bases, J lost 8 bases, and 13 bases lay in between. Looked up from germline, CDR1 is MNHEY and CDR2 is SVGAGI. In DNA form, the CDR3 reads TGTGCCAGCAGTTATAGGACTGGATCGGGCTACACCTTC. Translated: CASSYRTGSGYTF.

V gene TRBV21-1 combines with J gene TRBJ2-7; the table gives TRBD2 as D, unverified against the DNA. TRBV21-1 is marked as a pseudogene. The CDR3 spans 15 residues. The CDR3 DNA reads TGTGCCAGCAGCAAAGATATTAGCGGTCCCTACGAGCAGTACTTC. This sequence encodes CASSKDISGPYEQYF.

V is TRBV4-2 and J is TRBJ1-3, with D maybe TRBD1 (6 bases). Germline loops: CDR1 LGHNA, CDR2 YNFKEQ. The CDR3 length is 17 residues. V was clipped by 0 bases and J by 2 bases, with 14 bases between them. The CDR3 region has the DNA TGTGCCAGCAGCCAAGACCCCCTGGGGGCGGCTGGAAACACCATATATTTT. Translation gives CASSQDPLGAAGNTIYF.

The chain employs TRBV7-9 and TRBJ2-1; D is unclear. Germline V CDR1 and CDR2: SEHNR, FQNEAQ (reference sequence). The CDR3 consists of 12 residues. V lost 5 bases and J 9 bases, leaving 11 bases between the germline ends. The CDR3 sequence: CASSPGVVEQFF. The CDR3 region has the DNA TGTGCCAGCAGCCCAGGTGTGGTTGAGCAGTTCTTC.

CDR3 protein: CASSLSGLEAFF. The DNA for the CDR3 is TGCGCCAGCAGCTTGAGCGGTCTGGAAGCTTTCTTT. The chain carries TRBV5-1 and TRBJ1-1; D uncertain. The V and J ends lost 1 base and 8 bases respectively, with 9 bases between them. The CDR3 spans 12 residues. Germline V CDR1 and CDR2: SGHRS, YFSETQ.